This TCR beta chain was captured in a study of blood T cell repertoires in COVID-19. Study in general: Specimens from acute and convalescent COVID-19 originated in the United States, Italy and Spain. Sample material is recorded as cDNA or gDNA derived from T cells, B-cell-depleted T cells, or PBMCs.

V dropped 0 bases and J dropped 4 bases, with 9 bases sitting between them. Germline loops: CDR1 ENHRY, CDR2 SYGVKD. The CDR3 sequence is 14 residues long. In the study's own analysis: Amplification from reference gene primers served as the basis for estimated nucleated cell counts. Clones were read by immunoSEQ multiplex PCR, and TCRdb kept only the in-frame ones, dropping some. V, J and clone size are those of that table, while D and trimming were read from the DNA. The sample consists of 230,000 or so clones, 80% to 90% of them appearing once. The TCR was taken from a woman aged 35 to 49 who had recovered from COVID-19. The rearrangement joins TRBV10-3 to TRBJ2-5; a weak D match, TRBD2 (5 bases). Sequenced sample: peripheral blood. The CDR3 sequence: CAISESGGGETQYF. The CDR3 region has the DNA TGTGCCATCAGTGAGTCTGGCGGAGGAGAGACCCAGTACTTC.